The present T cell receptor delta chain was sequenced within a study of gamma-delta T cells after stem cell transplantation. TCRdb applied CATT to the RT-PCR reads for clone calling. The top ten hold around 19% of the sample, which has 5,500 to 7,000 delta-chain clones, around 27% seen once. By share, this clone ranks as medium-sized. This sequence originates from a human donor. It is not recorded whose cells these are; they may come from a transplant donor. The source material was gamma-delta T cells.

As DNA, the CDR3 is TGTGCCTGTGACCCCCTCCTTCCCCCCATCCACACCGATAAACTCATCTTT. Translating it yields CACDPLLPPIHTDKLIF. The V gene is TRDV2, the J gene TRDJ1; perhaps TRDD2 as D (6 bases). The CDR3 covers 17 residues. CDR1 is GEAIGNYY and CDR2 is EKD in the germline V gene. V was shortened by 3 bases and J by 0 bases, with 19 bases between the two germline ends.